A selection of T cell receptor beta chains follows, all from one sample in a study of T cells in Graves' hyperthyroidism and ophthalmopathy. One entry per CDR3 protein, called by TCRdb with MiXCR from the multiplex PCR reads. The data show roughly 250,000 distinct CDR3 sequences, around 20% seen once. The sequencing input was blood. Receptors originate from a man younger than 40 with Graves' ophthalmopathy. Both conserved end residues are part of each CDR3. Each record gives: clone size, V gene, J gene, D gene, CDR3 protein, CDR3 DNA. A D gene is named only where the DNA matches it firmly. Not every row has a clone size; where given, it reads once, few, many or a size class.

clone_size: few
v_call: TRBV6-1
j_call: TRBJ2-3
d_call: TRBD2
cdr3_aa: CASRSGTSGHTDTQYF
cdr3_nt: TGTGCCAGCAGATCCGGGACTAGCGGCCACACAGATACGCAGTATTTT

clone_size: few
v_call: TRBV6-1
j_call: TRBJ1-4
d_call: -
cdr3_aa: CASSEENGRFGEKLFF
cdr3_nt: TGTGCCAGCAGTGAAGAAAATGGCAGGTTTGGTGAAAAACTGTTTTTT

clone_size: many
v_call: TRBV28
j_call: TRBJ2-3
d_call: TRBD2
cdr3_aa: CASSQLAGGSTDTQYF
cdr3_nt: TGTGCCAGCAGTCAGTTAGCGGGAGGGAGCACAGATACGCAGTATTTT

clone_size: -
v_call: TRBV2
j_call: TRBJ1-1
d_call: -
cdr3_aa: CASGGPHGAFF
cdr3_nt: TGTGCCTCCGGGGGCCCTCATGGTGCTTTCTTT

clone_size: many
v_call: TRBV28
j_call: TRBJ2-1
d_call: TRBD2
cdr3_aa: CASRLPLGTSGRRQFF
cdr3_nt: TGTGCCAGCAGACTCCCCCTCGGGACTAGCGGGAGGAGGCAGTTCTTC

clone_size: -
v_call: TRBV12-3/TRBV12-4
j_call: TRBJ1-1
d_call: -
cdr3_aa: CASSLILLGIGEAFF
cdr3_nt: TGTGCCAGCAGTTTAATATTATTGGGGATAGGTGAAGCTTTCTTT

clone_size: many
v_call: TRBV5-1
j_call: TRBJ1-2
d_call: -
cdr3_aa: CASSETGTDGYTF
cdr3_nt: TGCGCCAGCAGCGAAACCGGGACCGATGGCTACACCTTC

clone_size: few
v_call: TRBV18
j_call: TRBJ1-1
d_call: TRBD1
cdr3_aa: CASSPTSGGTEAFF
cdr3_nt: TGTGCCAGCTCACCTACCTCAGGGGGGACTGAAGCTTTCTTT

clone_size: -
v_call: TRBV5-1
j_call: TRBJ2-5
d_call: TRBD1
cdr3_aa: CASSVQGMMETQYF
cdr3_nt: TGCGCCAGCAGCGTACAGGGGATGATGGAGACCCAGTACTTC

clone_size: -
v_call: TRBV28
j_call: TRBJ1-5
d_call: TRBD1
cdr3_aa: CASRPGQASNQPQHF
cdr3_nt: TGTGCCAGCAGACCGGGACAGGCGAGCAATCAGCCCCAGCATTTT

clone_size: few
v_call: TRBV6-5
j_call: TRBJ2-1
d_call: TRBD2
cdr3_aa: CASSYSKGIAGGSEQFF
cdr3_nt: TGTGCCAGCAGTTACTCGAAGGGGATAGCGGGAGGGAGTGAGCAGTTCTTC

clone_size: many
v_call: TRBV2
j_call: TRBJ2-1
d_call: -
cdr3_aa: CASSEELVLEQFF
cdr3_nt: TGTGCCAGCAGTGAAGAACTTGTCCTTGAGCAGTTCTTC

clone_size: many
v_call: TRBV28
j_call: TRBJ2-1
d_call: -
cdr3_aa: CASTLKGSDNEQFF
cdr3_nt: TGTGCCAGCACCCTTAAGGGGTCCGACAATGAGCAGTTCTTC

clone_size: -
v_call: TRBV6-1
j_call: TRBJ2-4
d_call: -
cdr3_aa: CASSTIDGQLNIQYF
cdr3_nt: TGTGCCAGCAGTACCATTGACGGGCAGTTGAACATTCAGTACTTC

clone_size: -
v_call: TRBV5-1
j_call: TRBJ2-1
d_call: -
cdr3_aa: CASSGTVAGYNEQFF
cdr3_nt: TGCGCCAGCAGCGGGACAGTAGCGGGCTACAATGAGCAGTTCTTC

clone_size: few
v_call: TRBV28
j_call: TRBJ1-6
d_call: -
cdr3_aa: CASSPNKGNSPLHF
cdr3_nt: TGTGCCAGCAGTCCGAACAAGGGTAATTCACCCCTCCACTTT

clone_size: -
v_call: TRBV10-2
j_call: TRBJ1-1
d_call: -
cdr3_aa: CASIRAAASSNTEAFF
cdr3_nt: TGCGCCAGCATAAGGGCAGCCGCTTCCTCGAACACTGAAGCTTTCTTT

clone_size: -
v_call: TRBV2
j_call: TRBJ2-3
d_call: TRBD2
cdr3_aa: CASSEVTEASGDSTDTQYF
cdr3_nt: TGTGCCAGCAGTGAAGTTACAGAGGCTAGCGGGGACAGCACAGATACGCAGTATTTT

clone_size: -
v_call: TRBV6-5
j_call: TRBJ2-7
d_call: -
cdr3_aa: CASSYHRGGSTYGQYF
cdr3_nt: TGTGCCAGCAGTTACCACCGTGGGGGGAGCACCTACGGGCAGTACTTC

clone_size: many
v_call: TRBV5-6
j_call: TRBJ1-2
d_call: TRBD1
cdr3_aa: CASSLAGTGGGYTF
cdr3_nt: TGTGCCAGCAGCTTGGCCGGGACAGGTGGTGGCTACACCTTC

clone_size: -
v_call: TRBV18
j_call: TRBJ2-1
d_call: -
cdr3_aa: CASSPGGAYNEQFF
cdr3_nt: TGTGCCAGCTCACCGGGTGGGGCCTACAATGAGCAGTTCTTC

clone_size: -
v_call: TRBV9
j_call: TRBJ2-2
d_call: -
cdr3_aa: CASSATSTGELFF
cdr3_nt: TGTGCCAGCAGCGCGACCTCCACCGGGGAGCTGTTTTTT

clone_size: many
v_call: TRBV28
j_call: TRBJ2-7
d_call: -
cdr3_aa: CASSIYSYEQYF
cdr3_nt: TGTGCCAGCAGTATATACAGTTACGAGCAGTACTTC

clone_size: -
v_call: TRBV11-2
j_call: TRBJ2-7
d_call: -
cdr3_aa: CASSLEAGVPYEQYF
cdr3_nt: TGTGCCAGCAGCTTAGAGGCAGGAGTCCCCTACGAGCAGTACTTC

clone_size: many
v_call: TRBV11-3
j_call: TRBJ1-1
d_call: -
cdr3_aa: CASSFPLGGAFF
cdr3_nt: TGTGCCAGCAGCTTTCCCCTGGGTGGGGCTTTCTTT

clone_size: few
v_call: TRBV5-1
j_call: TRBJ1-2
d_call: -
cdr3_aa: CASSLDVIGYTF
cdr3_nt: TGCGCCAGCAGCTTGGACGTAATTGGCTACACCTTC

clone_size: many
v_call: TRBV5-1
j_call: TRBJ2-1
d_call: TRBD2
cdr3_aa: CASSLGWTSGSNEQFF
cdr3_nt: TGCGCCAGCAGCCTAGGCTGGACTAGCGGGAGTAATGAGCAGTTCTTC

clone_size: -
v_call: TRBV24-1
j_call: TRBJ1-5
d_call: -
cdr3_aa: CASSDGGFDQPQHF
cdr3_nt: TGTGCCAGCAGTGACGGGGGATTCGATCAGCCCCAGCATTTT

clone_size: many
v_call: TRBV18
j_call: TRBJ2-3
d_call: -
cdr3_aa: CASSPTDYADTDTQYF
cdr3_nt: TGTGCCAGCTCACCAACGGACTATGCTGACACAGATACGCAGTATTTT

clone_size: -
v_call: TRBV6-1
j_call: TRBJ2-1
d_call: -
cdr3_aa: CASSEGTHNEQFF
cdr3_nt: TGTGCCAGCTCAGAAGGCACTCACAATGAGCAGTTCTTC

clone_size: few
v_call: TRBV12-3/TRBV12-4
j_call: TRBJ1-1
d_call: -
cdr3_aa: CASIEAGETEAFF
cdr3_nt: TGTGCCAGCATCGAGGCGGGTGAAACTGAAGCTTTCTTT

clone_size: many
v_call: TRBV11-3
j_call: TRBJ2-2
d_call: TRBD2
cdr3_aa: CASSSPSGRAGTGELFF
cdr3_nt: TGTGCCAGCAGCTCCCCCAGTGGGAGGGCCGGCACCGGGGAGCTGTTTTTT

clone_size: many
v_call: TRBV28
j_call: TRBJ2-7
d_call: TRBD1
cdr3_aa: CASSLNPRGQGQYF
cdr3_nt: TGTGCCAGCAGTTTAAACCCCAGGGGGCAAGGGCAGTACTTC

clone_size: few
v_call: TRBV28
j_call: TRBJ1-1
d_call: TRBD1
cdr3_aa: CASSLGQGATAFF
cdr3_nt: TGTGCCAGCAGTTTAGGACAGGGGGCTACGGCTTTCTTT

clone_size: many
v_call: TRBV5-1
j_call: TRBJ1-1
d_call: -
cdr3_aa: CASSNSMNTEAFF
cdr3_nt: TGCGCCAGCAGCAACAGCATGAACACTGAAGCTTTCTTT

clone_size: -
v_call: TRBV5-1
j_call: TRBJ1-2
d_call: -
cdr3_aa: CASSVDSRGYTF
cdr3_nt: TGCGCCAGCAGCGTGGACAGTCGGGGCTACACCTTC

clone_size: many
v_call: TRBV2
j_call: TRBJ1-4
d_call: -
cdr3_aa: CASSVGLEEKLFF
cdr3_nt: TGTGCCAGCAGTGTAGGGCTGGAGGAAAAACTGTTTTTT

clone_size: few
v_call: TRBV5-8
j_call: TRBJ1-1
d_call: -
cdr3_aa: CASSTGTASTEAFF
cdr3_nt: TGTGCCAGCAGCACCGGGACCGCGAGTACTGAAGCTTTCTTT

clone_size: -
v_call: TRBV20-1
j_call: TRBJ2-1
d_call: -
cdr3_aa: CSARELLAHYNEQFF
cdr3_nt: TGCAGTGCTAGAGAATTGCTAGCTCACTACAATGAGCAGTTCTTC

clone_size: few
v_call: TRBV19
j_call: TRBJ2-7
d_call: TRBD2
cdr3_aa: CASSIAGGYEQYF
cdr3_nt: TGTGCCAGTAGTATAGCGGGAGGCTACGAGCAGTACTTC

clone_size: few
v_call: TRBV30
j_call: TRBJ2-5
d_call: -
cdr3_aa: CAWSAPPQTNQETQYF
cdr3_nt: TGTGCCTGGAGTGCCCCTCCCCAGACAAACCAAGAGACCCAGTACTTC

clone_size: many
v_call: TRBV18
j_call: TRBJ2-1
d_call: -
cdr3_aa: CASSESRGYNEQFF
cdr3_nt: TGTGCCAGCTCCGAGTCTCGGGGTTACAATGAGCAGTTCTTC

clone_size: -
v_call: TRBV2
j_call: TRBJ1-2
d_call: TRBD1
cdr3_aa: CASSADREFGYTF
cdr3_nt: TGTGCCAGCAGCGCCGACAGGGAATTTGGCTACACCTTC

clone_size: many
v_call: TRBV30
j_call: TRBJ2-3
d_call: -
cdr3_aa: CAWSPDRSTDTQYF
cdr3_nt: TGTGCCTGGAGTCCGGACCGTAGCACAGATACGCAGTATTTT

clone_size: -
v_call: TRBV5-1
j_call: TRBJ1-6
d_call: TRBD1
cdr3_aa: CASSLGGTASPLHF
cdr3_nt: TGCGCCAGCAGCTTGGGGGGGACAGCTTCACCCCTCCACTTT

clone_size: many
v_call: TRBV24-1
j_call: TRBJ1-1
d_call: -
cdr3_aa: CATSVAGAGNTEAFF
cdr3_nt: TGTGCCACCAGTGTAGCAGGGGCGGGGAACACTGAAGCTTTCTTT

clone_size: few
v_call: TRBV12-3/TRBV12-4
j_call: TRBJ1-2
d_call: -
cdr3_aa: CASSKGQLFNYGYTF
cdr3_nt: TGTGCCAGCAGTAAGGGACAATTATTTAACTATGGCTACACCTTC

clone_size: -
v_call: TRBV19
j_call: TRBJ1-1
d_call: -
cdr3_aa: CASSSLEVTEAFF
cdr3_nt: TGTGCCAGTAGTTCCCTGGAGGTAACTGAAGCTTTCTTT

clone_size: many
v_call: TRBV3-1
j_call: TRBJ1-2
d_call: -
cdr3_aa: CASSQKLGQSPNYGYTF
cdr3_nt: TGTGCCAGCAGCCAAAAACTGGGGCAGTCGCCTAACTATGGCTACACCTTC

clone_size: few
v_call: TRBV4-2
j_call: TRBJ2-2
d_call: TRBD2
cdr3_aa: CASSQALAETGELFF
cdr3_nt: TGTGCCAGCAGCCAAGCCCTAGCGGAAACCGGGGAGCTGTTTTTT

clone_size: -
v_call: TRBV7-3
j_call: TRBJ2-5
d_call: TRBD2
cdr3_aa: CASRVLAPQETQYF
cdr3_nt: TGTGCCAGCAGAGTACTAGCGCCTCAAGAGACCCAGTACTTC

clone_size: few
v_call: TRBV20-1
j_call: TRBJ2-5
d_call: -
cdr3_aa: CSARVQGETQYF
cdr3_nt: TGCAGTGCTAGAGTACAGGGAGAGACCCAGTACTTC